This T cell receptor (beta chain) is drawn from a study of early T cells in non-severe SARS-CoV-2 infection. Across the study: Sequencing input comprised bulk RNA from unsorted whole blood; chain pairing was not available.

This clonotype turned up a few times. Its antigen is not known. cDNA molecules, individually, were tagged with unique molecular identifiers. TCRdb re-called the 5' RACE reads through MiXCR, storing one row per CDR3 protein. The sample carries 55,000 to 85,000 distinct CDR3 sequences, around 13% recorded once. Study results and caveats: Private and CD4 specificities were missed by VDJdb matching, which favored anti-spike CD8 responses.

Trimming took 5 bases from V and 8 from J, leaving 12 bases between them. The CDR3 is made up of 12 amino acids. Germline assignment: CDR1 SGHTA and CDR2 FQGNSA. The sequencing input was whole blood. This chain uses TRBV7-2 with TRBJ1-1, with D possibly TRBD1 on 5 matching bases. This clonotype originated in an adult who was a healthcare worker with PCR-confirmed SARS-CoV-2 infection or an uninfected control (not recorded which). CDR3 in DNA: TGTGCCAGCAGCCCCCGGCAGGGAGAAGCTTTCTTT. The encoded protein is CASSPRQGEAFF.